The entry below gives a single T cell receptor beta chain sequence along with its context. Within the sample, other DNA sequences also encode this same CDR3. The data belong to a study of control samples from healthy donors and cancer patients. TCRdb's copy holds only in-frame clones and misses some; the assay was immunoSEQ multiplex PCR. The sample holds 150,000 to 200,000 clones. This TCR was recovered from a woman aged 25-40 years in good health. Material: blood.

CDR3 region: CASSDRGYEQYF. CDR3 DNA sequence: TGTGCCAGCAGTGACAGGGGCTACGAGCAGTACTTC. The chain couples TRBV6-1 to TRBJ2-7; weak D call: TRBD1 (6 bases). The germline V gene encodes CDR1 MNHNS and CDR2 SASEGT. V dropped 3 bases and J dropped 3 bases, with 6 bases sitting between them. The CDR3 sequence is 12 residues long.